This T cell receptor (beta chain) was sequenced in a study of control samples from healthy donors and cancer patients. This CDR3 comprises 13 residues. Germline V gene sequence: CDR1 SGHKS, CDR2 YYEKEE (reference sequence). V was cut by 4 bases and J by 7 bases, with 14 bases left in between. Some clones are missing from TCRdb's copy, which holds only in-frame ones; the method was immunoSEQ multiplex PCR. The table shows under 80,000 clones, with about 95% occurring only once. This sequence originates from a woman aged 30 to 39 in good health. The sample consisted of blood. V is TRBV5-5 and J is TRBJ1-1, with a weak D call TRBD1 (5 bases). The CDR3 sequence: CASSQRADSEAFF. The CDR3 nucleotides read TGTGCCAGCAGCCAGAGGGCCGACAGTGAAGCTTTCTTT.